The 11 T cell receptor beta chains in this list originate from one sample, sequenced in a study of T cell responses to AZD1222 COVID-19 vaccine. Libraries were prepared by immunoSEQ multiplex PCR; TCRdb keeps only in-frame clonotypes and omits some of them. Of more than 150,000 clones listed, more than 70% were seen once; the top ten hold 25% to 30%. The input for sequencing was peripheral blood, taken 28 days after the second AZD1222 dose. The receptors come from an adult who received the AZD1222 COVID-19 vaccine.

A few counts support this clone. J is TRBJ1-1 and V is TRBV25-1; TRBD1 might be the D (6 bases). Germline CDR1 and CDR2: MGHDK and SYGVNS. This CDR3 contains 12 residues. V was pared by 8 bases and J by 5 bases, with 12 bases between. The CDR3 region is CASGGLGTEAFF. The CDR3 DNA follows: TGTGCCAGCGGGGGGCTGGGGACTGAAGCTTTCTTT.

The chain couples TRBV2 to TRBJ2-5; 11 bases agree with TRBD2. The ends lost 5 bases at V and 4 bases at J; junction bases unmatched: 15. The germline gives CDR1 SNHLY, CDR2 FYNNEI. The CDR3 contains 18 residues. The CDR3 protein is CASSPGTSGPPTVETQYF. The CDR3 DNA reads TGTGCCAGCAGTCCCGGGACTAGCGGCCCCCCGACGGTAGAGACCCAGTACTTC.

The chain has TRBV6-2 or TRBV6-3 and TRBJ1-5; D gene unclear. The CDR3 has 16 residues. Trimming removed 1 base from V and 7 bases from J, with 17 bases in between. Germline V lookup: CDR1 MNHEY, CDR2 SVGEGT. The CDR3 region is CASSYWSGGVDQPQHF. DNA of the CDR3: TGTGCCAGCAGTTACTGGTCGGGCGGAGTAGACCAGCCCCAGCATTTT.

This clone appeared a few times. The genes are TRBV5-4 and TRBJ2-7, with 8 positions matching TRBD2. The CDR3 totals 16 residues. V gave up 4 bases and J gave up 1 base; unmatched junction bases: 10. Germline CDR1 is SGHNT and CDR2 is YYREEE (reference sequence). The CDR3 DNA is TGTGCCAGCAGCCGGGGGGGTGGAATGGCGTCCTACGAGCAGTACTTC. This translates into CASSRGGGMASYEQYF.

The J gene is TRBJ1-6, the V gene TRBV19; 8 bases are a match to TRBD1. The CDR3 spans 16 residues. V shed 4 bases, J shed 11 bases, and the junction held 13 bases outside the gene matches. Germline V gene data show CDR1 as LNHDA and CDR2 as SQIVND (reference sequence). Here the CDR3 DNA reads TGTGCCAGTAGTACCCCCCGCCGACAGGGGCTGACACCCCTCCACTTT. Its translation: CASSTPRRQGLTPLHF.

The genes are TRBV4-2 and TRBJ2-2; TRBD2 matches at 12 bases. The CDR3 sequence is 17 residues long. Germline lookup yields CDR1 LGHNA and CDR2 YNFKEQ. The J segment lost 6 bases and the V segment lost 1 base, leaving 6 bases of the junction unmatched. The DNA of the CDR3 is TGTGCCAGCAGCCAAGGACTAGCGGGAGTATCGTCCGGGGAGCTGTTTTTT. It codes for CASSQGLAGVSSGELFF.

The J gene is TRBJ2-7, the V gene TRBV19; possibly TRBD1 for D (6 bases). The CDR3 is 15 amino acids. Trimming stripped 9 bases from V and 0 bases from J, with 18 bases between. Germline V gene sequence: CDR1 LNHDA, CDR2 SQIVND (reference sequence). The CDR3 bases are TGTGCCAGCTCTCCAGGGGTTTCGTCCTCCTACGAGCAGTACTTC. Its protein product is CASSPGVSSSYEQYF. Variable domain in full (rest from reference TRBV19 and TRBJ2-7): DGGITQSPKYLFRKEGQNVTLSCEQNLNHDAMYWYRQDPGQGLRLIYYSQIVNDFQKGDIAEGYSVSREKKESFPLTVTSAQKNPTAFYLCASSPGVSSSYEQYFGPGTRLTVT.

The gene calls are TRBV5-6 and TRBJ2-1; D uncertain. Germline CDR1 and CDR2: SGHDT and YYEEEE. V shed 7 bases and J shed 4 bases, with 12 bases lying between them. This CDR3 contains 13 residues. As DNA, the CDR3 is TGTGCCAGCTCCCCCGGACCTTACAATGAGCAGTTCTTC. Encoded protein: CASSPGPYNEQFF.

The chain carries TRBV30 and TRBJ2-7; 7 bases line up with TRBD2. Germline V gives CDR1 GTSNPN, CDR2 SVGIG (reference sequence). The CDR3 runs to 17 residues. V lost 2 bases to trimming and J lost 6 bases; unmatched junction nucleotides: 19. The DNA for the CDR3 is TGTGCCTGGAGTCTGGGAGGAACCCGGGTAGGGGAGGGCGAGCAGTACTTC. Its translation is CAWSLGGTRVGEGEQYF.

Regarding this clone: The junction does not match germline at one end; this may be a read error. CDR3 nucleotide sequence: TGTGCCAGCAGCCAGGGGACTAGCGGGCTAGGTCCGTGGTTC. Translation: CASSQGTSGLGPWF. The V call is TRBV7-9, the J call TRBJ2-7; the match to TRBD2 covers 12 bases. The length of the CDR3 is 14 residues. Per the germline V gene, CDR1 is SEHNR and CDR2 is FQNEAQ (reference sequence).

This rearrangement joins TRBV25-1 to TRBJ1-1; possible D gene TRBD1, 6 bases. CDR1 is MGHDK, CDR2 SYGVNS, per germline. V lost 4 bases and J lost 4, with 13 bases in between. The CDR3 is made up of 14 amino acids. The CDR3 coding sequence is TGTGCCAGCAGTGTCCAAGAGGGGGTCACTGAAGCTTTCTTT. The encoded protein is CASSVQEGVTEAFF. Full variable domain (remainder filled in from reference TRBV25-1 and TRBJ1-1): EADIYQTPRYLVIGTGKKITLECSQTMGHDKMYWYQQDPGMELHLIHYSYGVNSTEKGDLSSESTVSRIRTEHFPLTLESARPSHTSQYLCASSVQEGVTEAFFGQGTRLTVV.